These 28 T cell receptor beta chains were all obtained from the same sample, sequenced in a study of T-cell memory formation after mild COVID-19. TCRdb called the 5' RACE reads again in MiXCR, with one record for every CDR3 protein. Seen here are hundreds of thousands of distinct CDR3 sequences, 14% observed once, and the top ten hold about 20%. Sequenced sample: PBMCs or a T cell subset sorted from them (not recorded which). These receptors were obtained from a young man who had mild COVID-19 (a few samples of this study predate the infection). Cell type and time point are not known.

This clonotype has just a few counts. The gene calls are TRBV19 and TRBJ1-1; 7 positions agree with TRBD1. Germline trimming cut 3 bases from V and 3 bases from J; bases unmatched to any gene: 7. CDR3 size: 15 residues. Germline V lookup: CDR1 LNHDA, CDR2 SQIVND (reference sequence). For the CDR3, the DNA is TGTGCCAGTAGTATGGGGTACGGACAGGACACTGAAGCTTTCTTT. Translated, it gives CASSMGYGQDTEAFF.

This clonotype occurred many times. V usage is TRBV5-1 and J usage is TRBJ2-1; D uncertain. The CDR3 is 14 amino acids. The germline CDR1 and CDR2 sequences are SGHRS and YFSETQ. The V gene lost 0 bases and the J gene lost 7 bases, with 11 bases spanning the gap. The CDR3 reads CASSLGVVGNEQFF. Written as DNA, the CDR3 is TGCGCCAGCAGCTTGGGGGTGGTAGGAAATGAGCAGTTCTTC.

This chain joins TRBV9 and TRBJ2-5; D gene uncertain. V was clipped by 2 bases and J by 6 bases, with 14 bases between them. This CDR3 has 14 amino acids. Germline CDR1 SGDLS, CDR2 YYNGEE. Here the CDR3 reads CASSVSSSEKTQYF. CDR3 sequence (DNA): TGTGCCAGCAGCGTCTCATCCTCCGAAAAGACCCAGTACTTC.

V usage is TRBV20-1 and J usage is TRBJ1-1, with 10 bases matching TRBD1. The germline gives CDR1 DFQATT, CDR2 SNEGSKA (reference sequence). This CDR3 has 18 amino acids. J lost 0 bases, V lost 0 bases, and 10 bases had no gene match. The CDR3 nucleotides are TGCAGTGCTAGAGATTGGGGGACAGGGGATTCCATGAACACTGAAGCTTTCTTT. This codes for CSARDWGTGDSMNTEAFF.

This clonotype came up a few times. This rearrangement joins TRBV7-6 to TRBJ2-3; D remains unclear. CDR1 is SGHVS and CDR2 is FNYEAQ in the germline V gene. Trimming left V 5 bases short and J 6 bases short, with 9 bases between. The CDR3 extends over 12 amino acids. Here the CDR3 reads CASSIPGDTQYF. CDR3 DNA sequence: TGTGCCAGCAGCATTCCCGGGGATACGCAGTATTTT.

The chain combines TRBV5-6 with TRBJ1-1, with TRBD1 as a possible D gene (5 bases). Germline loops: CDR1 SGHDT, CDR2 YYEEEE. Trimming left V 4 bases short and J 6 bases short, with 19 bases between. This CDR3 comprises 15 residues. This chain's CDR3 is CASSQLQRPGAEAFF. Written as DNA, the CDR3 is TGTGCCAGCAGCCAACTTCAGCGACCGGGGGCTGAAGCTTTCTTT.

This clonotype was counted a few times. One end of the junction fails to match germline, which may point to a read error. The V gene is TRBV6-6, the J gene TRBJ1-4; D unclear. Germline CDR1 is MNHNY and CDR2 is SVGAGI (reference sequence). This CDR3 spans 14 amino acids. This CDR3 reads CASLEVFGSEKLFF. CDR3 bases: TGCGCAAGTTTAGAGGTTTTTGGGAGCGAAAAACTGTTTTTT.

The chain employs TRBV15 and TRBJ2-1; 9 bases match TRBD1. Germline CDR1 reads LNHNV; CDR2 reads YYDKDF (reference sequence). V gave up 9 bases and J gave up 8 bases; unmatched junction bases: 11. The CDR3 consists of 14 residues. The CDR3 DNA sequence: TGTGCCACGGAAGAGGGGGACAGGGCGTATGAGCAGTTCTTC. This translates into CATEEGDRAYEQFF.

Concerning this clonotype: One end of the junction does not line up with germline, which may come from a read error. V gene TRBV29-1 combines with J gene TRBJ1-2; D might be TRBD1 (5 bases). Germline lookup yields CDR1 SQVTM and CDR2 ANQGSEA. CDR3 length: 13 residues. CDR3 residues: CSLETGRSFGYTF. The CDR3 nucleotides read TGCAGCCTTGAAACGGGGCGCAGTTTTGGCTACACCTTC.

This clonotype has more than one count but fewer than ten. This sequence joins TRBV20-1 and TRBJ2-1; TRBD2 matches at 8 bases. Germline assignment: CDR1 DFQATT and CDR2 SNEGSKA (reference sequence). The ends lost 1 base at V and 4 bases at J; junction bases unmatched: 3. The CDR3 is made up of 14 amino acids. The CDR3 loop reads CSARGERGYNEQFF. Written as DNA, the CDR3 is TGCAGTGCTAGAGGGGAGCGGGGGTACAATGAGCAGTTCTTC.

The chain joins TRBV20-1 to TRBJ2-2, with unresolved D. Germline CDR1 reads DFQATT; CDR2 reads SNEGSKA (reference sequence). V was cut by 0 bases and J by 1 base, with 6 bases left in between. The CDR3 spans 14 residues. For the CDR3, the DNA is TGCAGTGCTAGAGAGTTTATGAACACCGGGGAGCTGTTTTTT. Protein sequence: CSAREFMNTGELFF.

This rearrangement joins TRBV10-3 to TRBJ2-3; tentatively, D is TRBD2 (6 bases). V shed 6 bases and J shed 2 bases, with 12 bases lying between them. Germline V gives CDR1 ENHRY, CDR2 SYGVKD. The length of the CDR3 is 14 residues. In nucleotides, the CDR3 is TGTGCCATCAGGCGGGAACTTACCACAGATACGCAGTATTTT. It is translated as CAIRRELTTDTQYF.

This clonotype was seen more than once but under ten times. Here the CDR3 reads CASGASGGEIGEQFF. In nucleotides, the CDR3 is TGCGCCAGCGGCGCCAGCGGGGGGGAAATCGGTGAGCAGTTCTTC. The chain uses TRBV5-1 and TRBJ2-1; 10 positions agree with TRBD2. The CDR3 length is 15 residues. The junction had 13 bases not matched to a gene; V was cut back by 7 bases and J by 9 bases. CDR1 and CDR2 from the germline V gene are SGHRS and YFSETQ.

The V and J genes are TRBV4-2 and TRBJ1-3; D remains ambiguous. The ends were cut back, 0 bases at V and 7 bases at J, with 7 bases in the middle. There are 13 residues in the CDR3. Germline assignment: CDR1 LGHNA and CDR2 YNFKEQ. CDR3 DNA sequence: TGTGCCAGCAGCCAAGATATCTCGAACACCATATATTTT. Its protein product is CASSQDISNTIYF.

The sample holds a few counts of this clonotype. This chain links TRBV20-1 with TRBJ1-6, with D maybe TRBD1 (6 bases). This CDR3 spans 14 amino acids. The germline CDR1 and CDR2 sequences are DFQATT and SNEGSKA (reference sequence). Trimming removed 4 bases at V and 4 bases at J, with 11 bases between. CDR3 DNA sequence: TGCAGTGCTAAGGGGGGGGGATATAATTCACCCCTCCACTTT. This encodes CSAKGGGYNSPLHF.

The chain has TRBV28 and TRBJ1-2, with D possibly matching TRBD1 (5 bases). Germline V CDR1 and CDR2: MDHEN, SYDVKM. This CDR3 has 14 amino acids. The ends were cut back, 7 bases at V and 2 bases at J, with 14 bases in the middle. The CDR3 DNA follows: TGTGCCAGCACCTTTCGGGGGGGGAACTATGGCTACACCTTC. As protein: CASTFRGGNYGYTF.

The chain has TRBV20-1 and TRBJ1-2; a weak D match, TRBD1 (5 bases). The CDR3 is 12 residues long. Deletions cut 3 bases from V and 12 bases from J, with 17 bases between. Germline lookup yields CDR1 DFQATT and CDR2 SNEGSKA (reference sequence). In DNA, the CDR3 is TGCAGTGCTAGTAGCGTTGGGGGAGAAAACACCTTC. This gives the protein CSASSVGGENTF.

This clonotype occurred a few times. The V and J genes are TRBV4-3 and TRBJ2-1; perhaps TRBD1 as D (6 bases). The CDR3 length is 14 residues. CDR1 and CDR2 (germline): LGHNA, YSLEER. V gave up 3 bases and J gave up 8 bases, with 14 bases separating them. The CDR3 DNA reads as TGCGCCAGCAGCCAGGGAACAGGGTCCGATGAGCAGTTCTTC. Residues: CASSQGTGSDEQFF.

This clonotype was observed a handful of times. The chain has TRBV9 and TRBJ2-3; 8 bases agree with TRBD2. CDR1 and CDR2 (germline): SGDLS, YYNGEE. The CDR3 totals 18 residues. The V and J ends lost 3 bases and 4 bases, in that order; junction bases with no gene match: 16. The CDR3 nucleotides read TGTGCCAGCAGCGACCGAGACGGGGTAGCGGGGTTCGCAGATACGCAGTATTTT. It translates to CASSDRDGVAGFADTQYF.

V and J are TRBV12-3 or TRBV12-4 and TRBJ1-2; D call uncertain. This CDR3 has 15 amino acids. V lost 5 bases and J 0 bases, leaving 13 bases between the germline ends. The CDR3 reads CASSTRDPANYGYTF. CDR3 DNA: TGTGCCAGCAGTACTCGGGATCCAGCTAACTATGGCTACACCTTC.

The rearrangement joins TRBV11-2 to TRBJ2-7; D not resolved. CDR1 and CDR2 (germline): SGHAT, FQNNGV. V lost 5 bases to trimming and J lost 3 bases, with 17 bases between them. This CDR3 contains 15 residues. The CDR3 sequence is CASSPRPGSYYEQYF. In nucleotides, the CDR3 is TGTGCCAGCAGCCCCCGACCCGGGTCCTACTACGAGCAGTACTTC.

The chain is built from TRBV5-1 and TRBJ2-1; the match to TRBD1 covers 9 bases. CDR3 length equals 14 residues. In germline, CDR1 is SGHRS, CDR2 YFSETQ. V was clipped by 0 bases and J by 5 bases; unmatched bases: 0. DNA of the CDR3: TGCGCCAGCAGCTTGGGGACAGGGGACAATGAGCAGTTCTTC. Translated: CASSLGTGDNEQFF.

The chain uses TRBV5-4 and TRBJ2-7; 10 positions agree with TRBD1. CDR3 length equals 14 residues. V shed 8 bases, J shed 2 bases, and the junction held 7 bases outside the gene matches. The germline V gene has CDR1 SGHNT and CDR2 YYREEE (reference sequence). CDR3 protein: CASTSGTGAYEQYF. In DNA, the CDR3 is TGTGCCAGTACGTCCGGGACAGGGGCCTACGAGCAGTACTTC.

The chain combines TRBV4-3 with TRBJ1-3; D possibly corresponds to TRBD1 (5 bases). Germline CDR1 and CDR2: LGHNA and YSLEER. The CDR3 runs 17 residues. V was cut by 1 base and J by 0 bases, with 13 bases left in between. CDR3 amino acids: CASSQGPGRDSGNTIYF. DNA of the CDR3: TGCGCCAGCAGCCAAGGGCCCGGCAGGGACTCTGGAAACACCATATATTTT.

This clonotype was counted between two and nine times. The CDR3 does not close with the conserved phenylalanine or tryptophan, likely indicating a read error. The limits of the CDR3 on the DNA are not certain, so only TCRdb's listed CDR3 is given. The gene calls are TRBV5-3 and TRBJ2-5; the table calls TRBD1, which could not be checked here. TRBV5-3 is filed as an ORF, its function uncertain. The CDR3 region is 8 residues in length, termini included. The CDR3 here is CAADRWGP.

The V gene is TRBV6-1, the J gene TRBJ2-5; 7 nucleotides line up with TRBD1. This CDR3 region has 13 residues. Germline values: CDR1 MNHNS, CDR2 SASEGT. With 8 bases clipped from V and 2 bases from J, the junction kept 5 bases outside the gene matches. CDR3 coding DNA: TGTGCCAGCGCTCCGGACAGGCAAGAGACCCAGTACTTC. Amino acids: CASAPDRQETQYF.

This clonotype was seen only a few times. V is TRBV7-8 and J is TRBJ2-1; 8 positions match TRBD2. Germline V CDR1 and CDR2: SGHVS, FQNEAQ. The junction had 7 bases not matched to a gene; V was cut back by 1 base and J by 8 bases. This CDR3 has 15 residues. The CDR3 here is CASSLVGTRIHEQFF. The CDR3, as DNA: TGTGCCAGCAGCTTAGTAGGGACTAGGATCCATGAGCAGTTCTTC.

The CDR3 region has the DNA TGTGCCAGCAGCCCCTGGACCCCCTCCTACGAGCAGTACTTC. Protein sequence: CASSPWTPSYEQYF. The chain joins TRBV7-2 to TRBJ2-7; unclear D gene. Germline V gene sequence: CDR1 SGHTA, CDR2 FQGNSA. The V gene lost 5 bases and the J gene lost 0 bases, with 11 bases spanning the gap. CDR3 length: 14 residues. The complete variable domain, with remaining parts taken from reference TRBV7-2 and TRBJ2-7, reads GAGVSQSPSNKVTEKGKDVELRCDPISGHTALYWYRQSLGQGLEFLIYFQGNSAPDKSGLPSDRFSAERTGGSVSTLTIQRTQQEDSAVYLCASSPWTPSYEQYFGPGTRLTVT.